This is a list of T cell receptor beta chains from one sample in a study of T-cell reconstitution after alpha-beta-depleted transplantation in children. TCRdb re-analysed the PCR reads in MiXCR, keeping a single row per CDR3 protein. The table lists more than 300,000 distinct CDR3 sequences, 15% to 20% of them singletons. The sequencing here drew on PBMCs, mostly from graft donor cells, taken 360 days after TCRalphabeta/CD19-depleted stem cell transplant. The source of these receptors is a male patient aged 2 to 10 who had a stem cell transplant for acute lymphoblastic leukemia, so the T cells may come from the graft donor. CDR3s include the opening cysteine and the closing phenylalanine or tryptophan. A D gene is named only where the DNA matches it firmly. Some rows mark clone size as missing; the rest say once, few, many or name a class of expanded clone.

D: NA; V: TRBV28; J: TRBJ2-7; size: few; DNA: TGTGCCAGCAGACCCCCCGACAGCTACTTATCCTACGAGCAGTACTTC; CDR3: CASRPPDSYLSYEQYF
D: NA; V: TRBV11-1; J: TRBJ2-5; size: NA; DNA: TGTGCCAGCAGCCCCCCATCCATAGGGGAAGAGACCCAGTACTTC; CDR3: CASSPPSIGEETQYF
D: TRBD2; V: TRBV11-1; J: TRBJ2-1; size: NA; DNA: TGTGCCAGCAGCCGGGGGTTGAAGGGGACTAGCGGGAGAAGATCCTACAATGAGCAGTTCTTC; CDR3: CASSRGLKGTSGRRSYNEQFF
D: NA; V: TRBV29-1; J: TRBJ2-7; size: few; DNA: TGCAGCGTGCCCCGACAGGGAGGCCACGAGCAGTACTTC; CDR3: CSVPRQGGHEQYF
D: NA; V: TRBV12-3/TRBV12-4; J: TRBJ2-1; size: few; DNA: TGTGCCAGCAGTTTCGACGGGGCCCCCTACAATGAGCAGTTCTTC; CDR3: CASSFDGAPYNEQFF
D: TRBD2; V: TRBV4-3; J: TRBJ2-3; size: NA; DNA: TGCGCCAGCAGCCCGTTGCCCTCTAGCGGACGCACAGATACGCAGTATTTT; CDR3: CASSPLPSSGRTDTQYF
D: NA; V: TRBV10-3; J: TRBJ2-7; size: NA; DNA: TGTGCCATCAGTGAACGACGGGCAGCTGATTCCTACGAGCAGTACTTC; CDR3: CAISERRAADSYEQYF
D: NA; V: TRBV7-2; J: TRBJ2-1; size: NA; DNA: TGTGCCAGCAGCTTATATGCCTCCGGCTCCTACAATGAGCAGTTCTTC; CDR3: CASSLYASGSYNEQFF
D: TRBD2; V: TRBV4-2; J: TRBJ2-2; size: NA; DNA: TGTGCCAGCAGCCATGGACTAGCGGGAGATGGCACCGGGGAGCTGTTTTTT; CDR3: CASSHGLAGDGTGELFF
D: TRBD1; V: TRBV19; J: TRBJ2-1; size: few; DNA: TGTGCCAGTAGGGGGACAGGAAGTTACGCCTACAATGAGCAGTTCTTC; CDR3: CASRGTGSYAYNEQFF